This T cell receptor beta chain was profiled in a study of blood T cells in healthy people across ages. After removal of 3 bases from V and 5 bases from J, the junction contained 3 bases not matched to a gene. This CDR3 is built from 14 residues. Germline V lookup: CDR1 SGHTA, CDR2 FQGNSA. A second PCR of 7 to 11 cycles used a sample-barcoded 5' primer and a J-beta primer mix. A template-switch adaptor that had 12 random nucleotides put a tag on each cDNA molecule. TCRdb analysed the 5' RACE reads with MiXCR anew, one entry per CDR3 protein. Among about 1.5 million distinct CDR3 sequences listed, 42% were seen once.

Material for sequencing was blood. The gene calls are TRBV7-2 and TRBJ2-5, with 10 nucleotides matching TRBD1. This TCR derives from a young woman in good health. CDR3 DNA: TGTGCCAGCAGCTTCACGGGACAGGGGGAGACCCAGTACTTC. This sequence encodes CASSFTGQGETQYF.